This T cell receptor beta chain came from a study of blood T cell repertoires in COVID-19 (dated by TCRdb to between 2020 and 2021). Regarding the complete study: Collaborator samples came from the United States, Italy and Spain and covered acute and convalescent phases of COVID-19. The material from the prospective study consisted of cDNA or gDNA derived from T cells, B-cell-depleted T cells, or PBMCs. Subjects who had been exposed to COVID-19, were actively infected with it, or had recovered from it provided the deeply sampled blood TCRbeta repertoires that made up the dataset. The repertoires were made available in a free public database intended to serve as a resource for research on the immune response to SARS-CoV-2. The samples were drawn from the first 160 participants of the ongoing ImmuneRACE study and from over a thousand subjects provided by 6 global collaborators. Sample metadata almost always included a de-identified subject ID, COVID-19 status, age in years and sex. Where available, HLA class I and class II types were taken from metadata supplied by the sample provider and were not determined by assay-based typing.

V has 5 bases trimmed and J has 5 bases trimmed; junction bases matching no gene number 9. Taken from cysteine to phenylalanine, the CDR3 has 16 residues. Only the CDR3 region is kept as DNA, spanning 48 bases read in frame from base 1. From the germline V gene (reference sequence), CDR1 is SEHNR and CDR2 is FQNEAQ. In the prospective study, participants were roughly 18 to 100 years old, resided in fewer than 25 geographic areas of the United States, and were enrolled through a virtual design. In the prospective study, cohorts were assigned on the basis of participant-reported clinical history obtained from a screening survey and a study questionnaire. Recovered participants in ImmuneRACE Cohort 3 were defined as having two consecutive negative NP/OP PCR tests, clearance from a healthcare professional, or resolution of symptoms. In the prospective study, mobile phlebotomists collected whole blood, serum and a nasopharyngeal or oropharyngeal swab from each participant. Over an approximately two-month period, participants in the prospective study had the option of providing additional blood draws and questionnaires. Prospective study blood samples were shipped either frozen or at room temperature before DNA extraction.

Study-level results and caveats: The quantity of clinical and demographic metadata differed by source and by participant and was supplied without curation.

As for this clone: Its antigen remains undetermined. It has no much larger one-base neighbor in the sample; base qualities were not kept.

TCRbeta CDR3 regions were amplified from genomic DNA by means of the immunoSEQ Assay, a bias-controlled multiplex PCR. In the original analysis: The number of nucleated cells in each sample was estimated from the amplification of reference gene primers within the assay. To quantify the absolute abundance of each unique TCRbeta CDR3 rearrangement, sequence reads were collapsed and filtered. For each sample, productive Simpson clonality was calculated as the square root of Simpson's diversity index across productive rearrangements. The table was pulled from immuneACCESS by TCRdb, which kept in-frame rearrangements only. Such tables lose some clones; where checked, under half of the loss comes from unresolved V genes, and the rest has no known cause. From that table come the V and J calls and clone size; the DNA was used to work out D and trimming. The sample table lists around 300,000 clones, around 90% of them with a count of one. Clones ranked in the top ten supply approximately 1.5% of the sample.

Sequenced sample: PBMCs or T cells enriched from blood (not recorded which). The rearranged segments are TRBV7-9 and TRBJ2-3; 11 bases in the middle match TRBD2. The clonotype was recovered from a woman in her thirties or forties who had recovered from COVID-19. The bases read TGTGCCAGCAGCCCCAGACTAGCGGGAATGGGAGATACGCAGTATTTT. It specifies CASSPRLAGMGDTQYF.